One and the same sample provided the 27 T cell receptor beta chains below, sequenced in a study of T cells in Graves' hyperthyroidism and ophthalmopathy. RNA transcripts gave rise to amplified TCR beta CDR3 regions. When the TCR CDR3 underwent first-round RT-PCR, the HTBI primer set was used. TCRdb redid the calling of the multiplex PCR reads with MiXCR, one entry per CDR3 protein. The sample consists of around 580,000 distinct CDR3 sequences, 46% of them appearing once. The sample was peripheral blood or thyroid tissue (not recorded which). All receptors derive from a woman aged 18-29 years with Graves' hyperthyroidism.

There are a few counts of this clonotype. The genes are TRBV29-1 and TRBJ2-1; tentatively, D is TRBD1 (6 bases). The CDR3 covers 14 residues. The V and J ends lost 5 bases and 3 bases respectively, with 14 bases between them. CDR1 is SQVTM, CDR2 ANQGSEA, per germline. The CDR3 bases are TGCAGCGTTTGGGGGCTTTCCGTCTACAATGAGCAGTTCTTC. Amino acid sequence: CSVWGLSVYNEQFF.

A note on this clonotype: A much more abundant neighbour one base away suggests this may be a read error. This chain connects TRBV5-1 to TRBJ2-7; D is uncertain. Per germline, CDR1 SGHRS and CDR2 YFSETQ. The CDR3 extends over 14 amino acids. The DNA of the CDR3 is TGCGCCAGCGGCTTGGCCGATCCGGCCTACGAGCAGTACTTC. This gives the protein CASGLADPAYEQYF.

About this clonotype itself: One junction end disagrees with the germline gene, perhaps due to a read error. This chain connects TRBV11-2 to TRBJ2-7, with 14 bases identical to TRBD2. Germline lookup yields CDR1 SGHAT and CDR2 FQNNGV. This CDR3 contains 16 residues. In DNA form, the CDR3 reads TGCGCCAGCAGCCGGCTGGGACTAGCGGGAGTTTACGAGCAGTACTTC. Protein sequence: CASSRLGLAGVYEQYF.

This clonotype was observed many times. The chain carries TRBV5-8 and TRBJ1-1; D remains unclear. Per germline, CDR1 SGHTS and CDR2 YDEGEE. The CDR3 has 13 residues. With 0 bases removed from V and 10 bases from J, the gap between germline ends came to 13 bases. CDR3 sequence reads: CASSLESRMGAFF. The DNA of the CDR3 is TGTGCCAGCAGCTTGGAGTCCCGGATGGGAGCTTTCTTT. Based on the CDR3 plus reference TRBV5-8 and TRBJ1-1, the full variable domain is EAGVTQSPTHLIKTRGQQATLRCSPISGHTSVYWYQQALGLGLQFLLWYDEGEERNRGNFPPRFSGRQFPNYSSELNVNALELEDSALYLCASSLESRMGAFFGQGTRLTVV.

The chain combines TRBV7-9 with TRBJ2-6; 10 bases are shared with TRBD2. J gave up 0 bases and V 1 base, and 3 bases lay outside the gene matches. Germline V gene data show CDR1 as SEHNR and CDR2 as FQNEAQ (reference sequence). The CDR3 consists of 18 residues. The CDR3 DNA sequence: TGTGCCAGCAGCTTAGAGCTAGCGGGAGCCTCTGGGGCCAACGTCCTGACTTTC. Translated, it gives CASSLELAGASGANVLTF.

This clonotype was found many times. V and J are TRBV12-3 or TRBV12-4 and TRBJ2-5, with D possibly TRBD2 on 5 matching bases. The V and J ends lost 4 bases and 5 bases respectively, with 20 bases between them. The CDR3 is made up of 16 amino acids. CDR3 amino acids: CASSSIQNAGQETQYF. The CDR3 bases are TGTGCCAGCAGTTCCATACAGAACGCGGGCCAGGAGACCCAGTACTTC.

Concerning this clonotype itself: A read error is likely, as this CDR3 ends without the conserved phenylalanine or tryptophan. The DNA is left out, because the CDR3 cannot be placed on it with certainty; the CDR3 is given as TCRdb lists it. V is TRBV5-6 and J is TRBJ2-7; the table's D gene call, TRBD1, was not cross checked with the DNA. Germline CDR1 SGHDT, CDR2 YYEEEE. The CDR3 contains 11 residues when both ends are counted. The CDR3 sequence is CASSPWTPGWT.

The V gene is TRBV29-1, the J gene TRBJ2-7; D not resolved. CDR3 length: 14 residues. In germline, CDR1 is SQVTM, CDR2 ANQGSEA. V lost 7 bases and J 2 bases, leaving 18 bases between the germline ends. The CDR3 is CSASSLEETYEQYF. The CDR3 bases are TGCAGCGCCAGCAGCCTGGAAGAAACCTACGAGCAGTACTTC.

The rearrangement joins TRBV20-1 to TRBJ1-4, with D tentatively TRBD1 (5 bases). V dropped 1 base and J dropped 6 bases, with 15 bases sitting between them. The germline gives CDR1 DFQATT, CDR2 SNEGSKA (reference sequence). There are 15 residues in the CDR3. This chain's CDR3 is CSARAPGRADEKLFF. CDR3 in DNA: TGCAGTGCTAGAGCCCCAGGGCGAGCTGATGAAAAACTGTTTTTT.

This clonotype occurred many times. V is TRBV25-1 and J is TRBJ2-2, with a weak D call TRBD2 (6 bases). With 4 bases removed from V and 3 bases from J, the gap between germline ends came to 12 bases. Germline V lookup: CDR1 MGHDK, CDR2 SYGVNS. The CDR3 is 15 residues long. CDR3 nucleotides: TGTGCCAGCAGTGGGGGAGGCGGGTACACCGGGGAGCTGTTTTTT. Its translation: CASSGGGGYTGELFF.

Many counts were recorded for this clonotype. The chain carries TRBV19 and TRBJ1-1; possible D gene TRBD1, 6 bases. The CDR3 has 13 residues. V shed 5 bases and J shed 4 bases, with 11 bases lying between them. Germline assignment: CDR1 LNHDA and CDR2 SQIVND (reference sequence). CDR3 sequence: CASSRTGTTEAFF. The CDR3, as DNA: TGTGCCAGTAGTCGTACAGGGACCACTGAAGCTTTCTTT.

This clonotype was seen repeatedly, ten times or more. V usage is TRBV5-5 and J usage is TRBJ1-1; D not certain. Per germline, CDR1 SGHKS and CDR2 YYEKEE (reference sequence). The V end lost 3 bases, the J end lost 11 bases, and 17 bases lay between the germline ends. The CDR3 spans 13 residues. In DNA, the CDR3 is TGTGCCAGCAGCTCTTTGGTGGGTGAAGGGGCTTTCTTT. The encoded protein is CASSSLVGEGAFF.

DNA of the CDR3: TGTGCCAGCCCCAGTGCCAAAGGCTTTGGGGGAACCTACGAGCAGTACTTC. This translates into CASPSAKGFGGTYEQYF. The gene calls are TRBV11-2 and TRBJ2-7, with D tentatively TRBD1 or TRBD2 (5 bases each). Germline V lookup: CDR1 SGHAT, CDR2 FQNNGV. The CDR3 is made up of 17 amino acids. V was clipped by 8 bases and J by 2 bases, with 25 bases between them.

The sample holds many counts of this clonotype. The V call is TRBV29-1, the J call TRBJ1-1, with 12 bases that match TRBD1. Germline V gene data show CDR1 as SQVTM and CDR2 as ANQGSEA. This CDR3 is 14 amino acids long. The ends lost 7 bases at V and 6 bases at J; junction bases unmatched: 9. The CDR3, as DNA: TGCAGCGCTTGGGACAGGGGGCTTATGGCTGAAGCTTTCTTT. Its protein product is CSAWDRGLMAEAFF. Combining the CDR3 with reference TRBV29-1 and TRBJ1-1 gives the whole variable domain SAVISQKPSRDICQRGTSLTIQCQVDSQVTMMFWYRQQPGQSLTLIATANQGSEATYESGFVIDKFPISRPNLTFSTLTVSNMSPEDSSIYLCSAWDRGLMAEAFFGQGTRLTVV.

The rearrangement uses TRBV12-3 or TRBV12-4 and TRBJ1-2, with 9 bases matching TRBD1. Trimming at V came to 3 bases and at J to 3 bases, leaving 8 bases not matched to a gene. CDR3 length: 16 residues. For the CDR3, the DNA is TGTGCCAGCAGTTTCCAGGGACAGGGAGAGCACTATGGCTACACCTTC. It is translated as CASSFQGQGEHYGYTF.

The rearrangement joins TRBV20-1 to TRBJ1-1; 8 nucleotides align to TRBD1. Unmatched junction bases numbered 7, after V lost 4 bases and J lost 0 bases. From germline, CDR1 is DFQATT and CDR2 SNEGSKA (reference sequence). CDR3 length equals 15 residues. The CDR3 spells CSAKQGDRVNTEAFF. The CDR3 DNA reads TGCAGTGCTAAACAGGGGGACAGAGTGAACACTGAAGCTTTCTTT.

This clonotype showed up many times. This chain links TRBV29-1 with TRBJ1-1, with unresolved D. The CDR3 length is 12 residues. The germline V gene encodes CDR1 SQVTM and CDR2 ANQGSEA. Trimming cost V 8 bases and J 7 bases, with 17 bases left between them. The CDR3 spells CSFIYARGEAFF. CDR3 DNA sequence: TGCAGCTTCATCTACGCCCGGGGTGAAGCTTTCTTT.

This clonotype appeared a few times. The chain couples TRBV30 to TRBJ2-2; D is uncertain. From germline, CDR1 is GTSNPN and CDR2 SVGIG (reference sequence). This CDR3 comprises 9 residues. V was cut by 8 bases and J by 10 bases, with 8 bases left in between. CDR3 coding DNA: TGTGCCCCGCATATGGAGCTGTTTTTT. Translation: CAPHMELFF.

This clonotype was recorded at least ten times. The J gene is TRBJ2-6, the V gene TRBV6-1; 8 bases agree with TRBD1. Germline loops: CDR1 MNHNS, CDR2 SASEGT. After removal of 6 bases from V and 1 base from J, the junction contained 5 bases not matched to a gene. The CDR3 is 16 amino acids. CDR3: CASSPQGGSGANVLTF. The CDR3 bases are TGTGCCAGCAGCCCACAGGGGGGATCTGGGGCCAACGTCCTGACTTTC.

As for this clonotype: This may be a read error, as it is one base from a much larger clone. The chain couples TRBV5-1 to TRBJ1-2; D is ambiguous. This CDR3 has 13 residues. Germline CDR1 reads SGHRS; CDR2 reads YFSETQ. CDR3 DNA: TGCGACAGCAGCTTCATAGCTAACTATGGCTACACCTTC. Translating it yields CDSSFIANYGYTF.

This clonotype appeared many times. The chain combines TRBV7-9 with TRBJ2-5, with 7 bases lining up with TRBD2. The CDR3 contains 15 residues. The germline gives CDR1 SEHNR, CDR2 FQNEAQ (reference sequence). The V gene end was trimmed by 2 bases and the J gene end by 5 bases; junction bases not matched to a gene: 8. The CDR3 nucleotides are TGTGCCAGCAGCTTATTTTCTGGGGGGGAGGAGACCCAGTACTTC. It specifies CASSLFSGGEETQYF.

The chain has TRBV25-1 and TRBJ2-7, with 7 bases matching TRBD2. The CDR3 spans 14 residues. Trimming took 1 base from V and 6 from J; bases not matched to a gene: 6. CDR1 MGHDK and CDR2 SYGVNS come from the germline V gene. The chain's CDR3 is CASSEWEGLLEQYF. CDR3 nucleotide sequence: TGTGCCAGCAGTGAATGGGAGGGACTTCTCGAGCAGTACTTC.

This clonotype was counted a few times. V usage is TRBV3-1 and J usage is TRBJ2-7; D might be TRBD2 (5 bases). The V end lost 1 base, the J end lost 3 bases, and 10 bases lay between the germline ends. The CDR3 is 14 residues long. The germline CDR1 and CDR2 sequences are LGHDT and YNNKEL (reference sequence). The CDR3 bases are TGTGCCAGCAGCCAAGTTGAGGGTGTCTACGAGCAGTACTTC. The encoded protein is CASSQVEGVYEQYF.

A few counts support this clonotype. Lacking the conserved final phenylalanine or tryptophan, this CDR3 likely reflects a read error. The DNA is left out, because the CDR3 cannot be placed on it with certainty; the CDR3 is given as TCRdb lists it. The V and J genes are TRBV20-1 and TRBJ2-6. CDR1 is DFQATT, CDR2 SNEGSKA, per germline (reference sequence). The CDR3 contains 8 residues when both ends are counted. The CDR3 protein is CSARDETS.

This clonotype has ten or more counts. CDR3 DNA: TGTGCCAGCAGGAGGGGGCTCGGCACTGAAGCTTTCTTT. Translated: CASRRGLGTEAFF. The chain links TRBV6-5 to TRBJ1-1; TRBD1 agrees at 7 bases. From germline, CDR1 is MNHEY and CDR2 SVGAGI. With 6 bases clipped from V and 4 bases from J, the junction kept 5 bases outside the gene matches. CDR3 size: 13 residues.

This clonotype was seen repeatedly, ten times or more. CDR3 nucleotides: TGTGCCAGCAGAGAGGAGGGAGGAGGCAACTATGGCTACACCTTC. Residues: CASREEGGGNYGYTF. The rearrangement joins TRBV11-3 to TRBJ1-2; no clear D. The germline CDR1 and CDR2 sequences are SGHNT and YENEEA. With 6 bases removed from V and 2 bases from J, the gap between germline ends came to 16 bases. CDR3 length: 15 residues.

This clonotype showed up just a few times. CDR3 nucleotides: TGTGCCAGCAGCTCCGCGGGAGGTCACGTTGGTGAGCAGTACTTC. It is translated as CASSSAGGHVGEQYF. The chain joins TRBV7-2 to TRBJ2-7, with 8 bases fitting TRBD2. CDR1 SGHTA and CDR2 FQGNSA come from the germline V gene. Unmatched junction bases numbered 12, after V lost 4 bases and J lost 7 bases. The CDR3 spans 15 residues.